Listed below are T cell receptor beta chains from one sample, sequenced in a study of tumor-infiltrating lymphocytes in oesophageal squamous cell carcinoma. MiXCR, run by TCRdb on the PCR reads, gives a single entry per CDR3 protein. The table lists tens of thousands of distinct CDR3 sequences, about a third of them singletons. Specimen: esophageal tumor tissue. These receptors all stem from a female donor with esophageal squamous cell carcinoma. Both conserved end residues are part of each CDR3. The D gene is left open where the match is weak. Expanded clones are given a class, and other clones once, few, many or no size at all.

CDR3 protein: CASRAPGLANSYEQYF; CDR3 DNA: TGTGCCAGCAGGGCTCCGGGACTAGCGAACTCCTACGAGCAGTACTTC; clone size: many; V gene: TRBV6-1; D gene: TRBD2; J gene: TRBJ2-7
CDR3 protein: CASSSSLGLAGEQYF; CDR3 DNA: TGTGCCAGCAGCTCCAGCCTCGGACTGGCGGGGGAGCAGTACTTC; clone size: NA; V gene: TRBV7-3; D gene: TRBD2; J gene: TRBJ2-5
CDR3 protein: CASSVAGETYEQYF; CDR3 DNA: TGTGCCAGCAGTGTTGCGGGAGAAACCTACGAGCAGTACTTC; clone size: NA; V gene: TRBV2; D gene: TRBD2; J gene: TRBJ2-7
CDR3 protein: CASSYGADSYEQYF; CDR3 DNA: TGTGCCAGCAGTTACGGAGCGGACTCCTACGAGCAGTACTTC; clone size: NA; V gene: TRBV6-6; D gene: NA; J gene: TRBJ2-7
CDR3 protein: CASSVGTGGYTGELFF; CDR3 DNA: TGTGCCAGCAGCGTGGGGACAGGGGGTTACACCGGGGAGCTGTTTTTT; clone size: many; V gene: TRBV5-6; D gene: TRBD1; J gene: TRBJ2-2
CDR3 protein: CASSYVALAGADTQYF; CDR3 DNA: TGTGCCAGCAGTTACGTCGCACTAGCGGGAGCAGATACGCAGTATTTT; clone size: NA; V gene: TRBV6-7; D gene: TRBD2; J gene: TRBJ2-3
CDR3 protein: CASSLRGALLNEQFF; CDR3 DNA: TGTGCCAGCAGCTTGAGGGGAGCCCTCTTAAATGAGCAGTTCTTC; clone size: NA; V gene: TRBV11-3; D gene: NA; J gene: TRBJ2-1
CDR3 protein: CASSHRGGETQYF; CDR3 DNA: TGTGCCAGCAGTCACAGGGGTGGAGAGACCCAGTACTTC; clone size: NA; V gene: TRBV27; D gene: TRBD1; J gene: TRBJ2-5
CDR3 protein: CASRQGSSYEQYF; CDR3 DNA: TGTGCCAGCCGGCAGGGGTCCTCCTACGAGCAGTACTTC; clone size: NA; V gene: TRBV11-2; D gene: NA; J gene: TRBJ2-7
CDR3 protein: CATSRGDRGHEQYF; CDR3 DNA: TGTGCCACCAGCAGGGGGGACCGCGGCCACGAGCAGTACTTC; clone size: few; V gene: TRBV15; D gene: NA; J gene: TRBJ2-7
CDR3 protein: CASSVGLAALSSYNEQFF; CDR3 DNA: TGTGCCAGCAGCGTAGGACTAGCAGCCCTTAGCTCCTACAATGAGCAGTTCTTC; clone size: NA; V gene: TRBV9; D gene: TRBD2; J gene: TRBJ2-1
CDR3 protein: CASSLGLAATQETQYF; CDR3 DNA: TGCGCCAGCAGCTTGGGACTAGCGGCGACCCAAGAGACCCAGTACTTC; clone size: NA; V gene: TRBV5-1; D gene: TRBD2; J gene: TRBJ2-5
CDR3 protein: CASSSWTGPETQYF; CDR3 DNA: TGTGCCAGCAGCTCCTGGACGGGGCCGGAGACCCAGTACTTC; clone size: once; V gene: TRBV7-4; D gene: NA; J gene: TRBJ2-5
CDR3 protein: CASRDNRGGQETQYF; CDR3 DNA: TGTGCCAGCAGGGATAATCGCGGGGGGCAAGAGACCCAGTACTTC; clone size: NA; V gene: TRBV5-3; D gene: TRBD2; J gene: TRBJ2-5
CDR3 protein: CASSQGGGGTNTGELYF; CDR3 DNA: TGTGCCAGCAGCCAAGGGGGGGGCGGGACGAACACCGGGGAGCTGTATTTT; clone size: NA; V gene: TRBV3-1; D gene: NA; J gene: TRBJ2-3
CDR3 protein: CSATRPQDLYGYTF; CDR3 DNA: TGCAGTGCTACCCGACCCCAGGATTTATATGGCTACACCTTC; clone size: NA; V gene: TRBV20-1; D gene: NA; J gene: TRBJ1-2
CDR3 protein: CASSPSVGYEQYF; CDR3 DNA: TGTGCCAGCAGCCCATCTGTAGGGTACGAGCAGTACTTC; clone size: many; V gene: TRBV11-2; D gene: NA; J gene: TRBJ2-7
CDR3 protein: CATSPTGAGANVLTF; CDR3 DNA: TGTGCCACCAGTCCAACAGGGGCAGGGGCCAACGTCCTGACTTTC; clone size: many; V gene: TRBV24-1; D gene: TRBD1; J gene: TRBJ2-6
CDR3 protein: CASSDGHNEQFF; CDR3 DNA: TGTGCCAGCAGCGACGGACACAATGAGCAGTTCTTC; clone size: few; V gene: TRBV7-6; D gene: NA; J gene: TRBJ2-1
CDR3 protein: CASSYRTSRASDTQYF; CDR3 DNA: TGTGCCAGCAGTTACCGGACTAGCCGGGCCTCAGATACGCAGTATTTT; clone size: NA; V gene: TRBV6-2/TRBV6-3; D gene: TRBD2; J gene: TRBJ2-3
CDR3 protein: CGGVYTGADEQYF; CDR3 DNA: TGTGGCGGCGTCTATACGGGAGCTGATGAGCAGTACTTC; clone size: many; V gene: TRBV7-9; D gene: NA; J gene: TRBJ2-7
CDR3 protein: CASSEQAAGLGDTIYF; CDR3 DNA: TGTGCCAGCAGTGAACAGGCTGCCGGACTGGGAGACACCATATATTTT; clone size: NA; V gene: TRBV2; D gene: NA; J gene: TRBJ1-3
CDR3 protein: CASSRPGAVRSSYNEQFF; CDR3 DNA: TGTGCCAGCAGTCGACCGGGCGCAGTGAGAAGCTCCTACAATGAGCAGTTCTTC; clone size: many; V gene: TRBV5-4; D gene: NA; J gene: TRBJ2-1
CDR3 protein: CASSRKGADNEQFF; CDR3 DNA: TGTGCCAGTAGCAGAAAGGGGGCAGACAATGAGCAGTTCTTC; clone size: few; V gene: TRBV19; D gene: TRBD1; J gene: TRBJ2-1
CDR3 protein: CASSLVLAGEWYEQYF; CDR3 DNA: TGTGCCAGCAGCTTGGTTCTAGCGGGAGAGTGGTACGAGCAGTATTTT; clone size: NA; V gene: TRBV11-2; D gene: TRBD2; J gene: TRBJ2-3
CDR3 protein: CASSPNRGGGETQYF; CDR3 DNA: TGTGCCAGCAGCCCCAATAGAGGGGGAGGAGAGACCCAGTACTTC; clone size: NA; V gene: TRBV11-2; D gene: NA; J gene: TRBJ2-5
CDR3 protein: CASSQVSTAFDQPQHF; CDR3 DNA: TGTGCCAGCTCACAGGTCTCCACAGCCTTCGATCAGCCCCAGCATTTT; clone size: many; V gene: TRBV18; D gene: NA; J gene: TRBJ1-5
CDR3 protein: CASTVKGTGATYEQHF; CDR3 DNA: TGTGCCAGCACCGTCAAGGGCACAGGGGCGACCTACGAGCAGCACTTT; clone size: NA; V gene: TRBV12-3/TRBV12-4; D gene: TRBD1; J gene: TRBJ1-6
CDR3 protein: CASSVPGASSYEQYF; CDR3 DNA: TGTGCCAGCAGCGTACCGGGGGCTAGCTCCTACGAGCAGTACTTC; clone size: medium-sized; V gene: TRBV7-8; D gene: NA; J gene: TRBJ2-7
CDR3 protein: CASSSLAGKNTGELFF; CDR3 DNA: TGTGCCAGCAGCTCCCTAGCGGGAAAGAACACCGGGGAGCTGTTTTTT; clone size: many; V gene: TRBV5-4; D gene: TRBD2; J gene: TRBJ2-2
CDR3 protein: CASSLGVGIYGYTF; CDR3 DNA: TGTGCCAGCAGCTTAGGAGTGGGCATCTATGGCTACACCTTC; clone size: NA; V gene: TRBV7-2; D gene: NA; J gene: TRBJ1-2
CDR3 protein: CASSLVAANYGYTF; CDR3 DNA: TGTGCCAGTTCCCTGGTGGCCGCTAACTATGGCTACACCTTC; clone size: few; V gene: TRBV19; D gene: NA; J gene: TRBJ1-2
CDR3 protein: CASSGDRVNEKLFF; CDR3 DNA: TGTGCCAGCAGTGGGGACAGGGTTAATGAAAAACTGTTTTTT; clone size: NA; V gene: TRBV12-3/TRBV12-4; D gene: TRBD1; J gene: TRBJ1-4
CDR3 protein: CATRSTRTTGELFF; CDR3 DNA: TGTGCCACCAGGTCCACTAGAACAACCGGGGAGCTGTTTTTT; clone size: NA; V gene: TRBV24-1; D gene: NA; J gene: TRBJ2-2
CDR3 protein: CSVVGQGVSDEQYF; CDR3 DNA: TGCAGCGTGGTCGGACAGGGGGTATCGGACGAGCAGTACTTC; clone size: NA; V gene: TRBV29-1; D gene: TRBD1; J gene: TRBJ2-7
CDR3 protein: CATPIQGTGELFF; CDR3 DNA: TGTGCCACCCCAATACAGGGAACCGGGGAGCTGTTTTTT; clone size: NA; V gene: TRBV6-1; D gene: NA; J gene: TRBJ2-2
CDR3 protein: CAISVFGTRAMRERDHEQFF; CDR3 DNA: TGTGCCATCAGTGTCTTCGGGACTAGGGCCATGCGGGAGAGGGATCATGAGCAGTTCTTC; clone size: NA; V gene: TRBV10-3; D gene: TRBD2; J gene: TRBJ2-1
CDR3 protein: CASSLTVRDTQYF; CDR3 DNA: TGTGCCAGCAGCCTAACGGTTAGAGATACGCAGTATTTT; clone size: few; V gene: TRBV27; D gene: NA; J gene: TRBJ2-3
CDR3 protein: CASSYSGISGANVLTF; CDR3 DNA: TGTGCCAGCAGTTACTCAGGGATTTCTGGGGCCAACGTCCTGACTTTC; clone size: NA; V gene: TRBV6-6; D gene: NA; J gene: TRBJ2-6
CDR3 protein: CASSLDRQWTLTRHNEQFF; CDR3 DNA: TGTGCCAGCAGCTTAGATCGCCAGTGGACACTGACTAGGCACAATGAGCAGTTCTTC; clone size: many; V gene: TRBV11-2; D gene: NA; J gene: TRBJ2-1